Below are 27 T cell receptor beta chains sequenced from a single sample in a study of CD8 T cells in Susac syndrome. Random hexamers were used to reverse transcribe an amount of roughly 0.5 to 1 ug RNA. One entry per CDR3 protein results from TCRdb running MiXCR on the immunoSEQ multiplex PCR reads. The sample lists 140,000 to 150,000 distinct CDR3 sequences, roughly 96% occurring once. The sequenced sample was CD4+ T cells from PBMCs. The source of these receptors is a human donor with multiple sclerosis.

This chain joins TRBV12-3 or TRBV12-4 and TRBJ1-4; no reliable D call. CDR3 length equals 14 residues. V lost 3 bases and J lost 4, with 9 bases in between. The CDR3 nucleotides read TGTGCCAGCAGTTTTCGTACGGATAATGAAAAACTGTTTTTT. Protein product: CASSFRTDNEKLFF.

The CDR3 sequence: CASSEGSRNSPLHF. The CDR3 nucleotides are TGTGCCAGCAGTGAAGGGAGCCGAAATTCACCCCTCCACTTT. The chain links TRBV25-1 to TRBJ1-6; D not resolved. V gave up 2 bases and J gave up 7 bases, with 9 bases separating them. The CDR3 runs to 14 residues. Germline V gene sequence: CDR1 MGHDK, CDR2 SYGVNS. The complete variable domain, with remaining parts taken from reference TRBV25-1 and TRBJ1-6, reads EADIYQTPRYLVIGTGKKITLECSQTMGHDKMYWYQQDPGMELHLIHYSYGVNSTEKGDLSSESTVSRIRTEHFPLTLESARPSHTSQYLCASSEGSRNSPLHFGNGTRLTVT.

CDR3 DNA: TGTGCCAGCAGCCTTGGATTAGAAGACATTCAGTACTTC. It specifies CASSLGLEDIQYF. The chain employs TRBV7-2 and TRBJ2-4; D gene unclear. The CDR3 spans 13 residues. The germline V gene has CDR1 SGHTA and CDR2 FQGNSA. Trimming removed 5 bases at V and 8 bases at J, with 13 bases between.

This chain joins TRBV24-1 and TRBJ1-1, with D uncertain. V was trimmed by 1 base and J by 4 bases, leaving 12 bases between them. CDR3 length equals 15 residues. Germline CDR1 reads KGHDR; CDR2 reads SFDVKD. The CDR3 reads CATSDFKKGPTEAFF. The CDR3 DNA sequence: TGTGCCACCAGTGATTTCAAAAAGGGCCCCACTGAAGCTTTCTTT.

The chain is built from TRBV6-5 and TRBJ1-2; D perhaps matches TRBD1 (5 bases). CDR1 and CDR2 from the germline V gene are MNHEY and SVGAGI. The CDR3 is 14 amino acids. Trimming pared 0 bases from V and 9 bases from J, leaving 14 bases between. CDR3 sequence (DNA): TGTGCCAGCAGTTACTCAACTCCGGGGGGGAGCTACACCTTC. Encoded protein: CASSYSTPGGSYTF.

This clonotype has a single count. The chain links TRBV24-1 to TRBJ2-1, with D uncertain. Germline values: CDR1 KGHDR, CDR2 SFDVKD. The CDR3 sequence is 14 residues long. V shed 1 base and J shed 10 bases, with 13 bases lying between them. Here the CDR3 reads CATSDLRDRAEQFF. In DNA form, the CDR3 reads TGTGCCACCAGTGATTTACGAGATAGAGCCGAGCAGTTCTTC.

The chain joins TRBV20-1 to TRBJ2-7, with 7 bases identical to TRBD2. The trim removed 6 bases at V and 2 bases at J, leaving 10 bases unmatched. Germline loops: CDR1 DFQATT, CDR2 SNEGSKA (reference sequence). CDR3 length: 14 residues. As DNA, the CDR3 is TGCAGTGCCAGGTCGAGCGGGGCCACCTACGAGCAGTACTTC. Translation gives CSARSSGATYEQYF.

V is TRBV3-1 and J is TRBJ1-1, with a weak D call TRBD1 (5 bases). V was shortened by 3 bases and J by 8 bases, with 13 bases between the two germline ends. Germline V gene lookup returns CDR1 LGHDT and CDR2 YNNKEL (reference sequence). The CDR3 has 13 residues. This chain's CDR3 is CASSQTDYSEAFF. The CDR3 region has the DNA TGTGCCAGCAGCCAGACAGATTATTCGGAAGCTTTCTTT.

The chain recombines TRBV12-3 or TRBV12-4 with TRBJ2-7; maybe TRBD1 (6 bases). The CDR3 contains 15 residues. V shed 5 bases and J shed 3 bases, with 17 bases lying between them. In DNA, the CDR3 is TGTGCCAGCAGTCCGCCGCGCGGACAGAACTACGAGCAGTACTTC. This sequence encodes CASSPPRGQNYEQYF.

The chain links TRBV7-2 to TRBJ2-1; D is possibly TRBD2 (5 bases). The CDR3 consists of 15 residues. V was trimmed by 5 bases and J by 7 bases, leaving 18 bases between them. Looked up from germline, CDR1 is SGHTA and CDR2 is FQGNSA. DNA of the CDR3: TGTGCCAGCAGCCCCCCGGGGAGTTACGGTAATGAGCAGTTCTTC. Encoded protein: CASSPPGSYGNEQFF.

V and J are TRBV6-1 and TRBJ2-1; either TRBD1 or TRBD2 may supply D (6 bases each). Trimming removed 1 base from V and 6 bases from J, with 16 bases in between. Germline values: CDR1 MNHNS, CDR2 SASEGT. This CDR3 comprises 16 residues. DNA of the CDR3: TGTGCCAGCAGTGAAGGGTGGGGGGCAGTCGCCAATGAGCAGTTCTTC. This encodes CASSEGWGAVANEQFF.

The chain uses TRBV24-1 and TRBJ1-2, with D possibly being TRBD1 (5 bases). Germline loops: CDR1 KGHDR, CDR2 SFDVKD. Trimming removed 4 bases at V and 7 bases at J, with 12 bases between. The CDR3 spans 13 residues. The CDR3 nucleotides are TGTGCCACCAGTGACCTGCAGGGACGTGGCTACACCTTC. Protein product: CATSDLQGRGYTF.

This clonotype was seen once. The chain joins TRBV6-2 or TRBV6-3 to TRBJ2-7; a possible D gene is TRBD2 (5 bases). The length of the CDR3 is 12 residues. The V and J ends lost 10 bases and 4 bases respectively, with 14 bases between them. CDR1 and CDR2 (germline): MNHEY, SVGEGT. This CDR3 is CATGDFGYEQYF. CDR3 DNA: TGTGCCACCGGGGATTTTGGGTACGAGCAGTACTTC.

This sequence joins TRBV20-1 and TRBJ1-3; TRBD1 might be the D (6 bases). The V gene lost 4 bases and the J gene lost 1 base, with 17 bases spanning the gap. This CDR3 region has 16 residues. Per germline, CDR1 DFQATT and CDR2 SNEGSKA (reference sequence). The CDR3 spells CSAKEPTGASGNTIYF. CDR3 sequence (DNA): TGCAGTGCTAAGGAGCCTACGGGGGCTTCTGGAAACACCATATATTTT.

The V gene is TRBV29-1, the J gene TRBJ2-4; D unclear. Germline assignment: CDR1 SQVTM and CDR2 ANQGSEA. Trimming left V 6 bases short and J 6 bases short, with 15 bases between. The CDR3 consists of 13 residues. The CDR3 loop is CSVIVGSTNIQYF. As DNA, the CDR3 is TGCAGCGTGATCGTCGGCAGTACAAACATTCAGTACTTC.

The chain links TRBV4-3 to TRBJ1-2, with D hard to call. CDR3 length: 14 amino acids. CDR1 LGHNA and CDR2 YSLEER come from the germline V gene. Trimming stripped 4 bases from V and 4 bases from J, with 13 bases between. CDR3 amino acids: CASSPERASYGYTF. In DNA form, the CDR3 reads TGCGCCAGCAGCCCTGAGAGGGCTAGCTATGGCTACACCTTC.

The V call is TRBV13, the J call TRBJ2-5; D might be TRBD2 (5 bases). Germline V gene data show CDR1 as PRHDT and CDR2 as FYEKMQ (reference sequence). V lost 3 bases and J 5 bases, leaving 25 bases between the germline ends. The length of the CDR3 is 18 residues. CDR3 sequence reads: CASSFRLSAARGRETQYF. In DNA, the CDR3 is TGTGCCAGCAGCTTTCGATTGTCAGCGGCCCGCGGCCGGGAGACCCAGTACTTC.

The V gene is TRBV6-2 or TRBV6-3, the J gene TRBJ2-4, with D perhaps matching TRBD2 (5 bases). In germline, CDR1 is MNHEY, CDR2 SVGEGT. V dropped 4 bases and J dropped 6 bases, with 10 bases sitting between them. The CDR3 runs 13 residues. The CDR3 region is CASSFNRGNIQYF. CDR3 in DNA: TGTGCCAGCAGTTTTAATCGGGGAAACATTCAGTACTTC.

This CDR3 reads CASSVELSGGGIISSYNEQFF. DNA of the CDR3: TGTGCCAGCAGCGTAGAGCTGTCCGGCGGGGGGATCATAAGCTCCTACAATGAGCAGTTCTTC. The chain employs TRBV9 and TRBJ2-1, with TRBD2 identical over 8 bases. This CDR3 region has 21 residues. Germline V CDR1 and CDR2: SGDLS, YYNGEE. Trimming cost V 0 bases and J 0 bases; bases outside gene matches: 17.

The V call is TRBV3-1, the J call TRBJ2-1; D unclear. The germline CDR1 and CDR2 sequences are LGHDT and YNNKEL (reference sequence). Trimming pared 0 bases from V and 7 bases from J, leaving 10 bases between. The CDR3 covers 14 residues. CDR3 in amino acids: CASSQERRVNEQFF. CDR3 DNA sequence: TGTGCCAGCAGCCAAGAACGTAGGGTGAATGAGCAGTTCTTC.

This chain connects TRBV24-1 to TRBJ2-1; D possibly corresponds to TRBD2 (5 bases). This CDR3 is 13 amino acids long. Trimming left V 3 bases short and J 8 bases short, with 10 bases between. Germline lookup yields CDR1 KGHDR and CDR2 SFDVKD. In DNA form, the CDR3 reads TGTGCCACCAGTGATCTCCGGGGTGATGAGCAGTTCTTC. Translation: CATSDLRGDEQFF.

The chain couples TRBV6-6 to TRBJ1-1, with D perhaps TRBD1 (6 bases). There are 12 residues in the CDR3. Germline CDR1 reads MNHNY; CDR2 reads SVGAGI (reference sequence). The V gene lost 4 bases and the J gene lost 10 bases, with 13 bases spanning the gap. CDR3 nucleotides: TGTGCCAGCAGTTTCCCGGGGGGCGCAGCTTTCTTT. Its translation: CASSFPGGAAFF.

This clonotype was observed a handful of times. The chain has TRBV5-4 and TRBJ2-2, with 7 bases lining up with TRBD1. This CDR3 has 14 residues. V trimming: 4 bases; J trimming: 6 bases; junction bases outside the gene matches: 6. Germline V gene data show CDR1 as SGHNT and CDR2 as YYREEE (reference sequence). The CDR3 region is CASSPDRVAGELFF. DNA for the CDR3: TGTGCCAGCAGCCCCGACAGGGTAGCCGGGGAGCTGTTTTTT. The variable domain in full, completed from reference TRBV5-4 and TRBJ2-2, reads ETGVTQSPTHLIKTRGQQVTLRCSSQSGHNTVSWYQQALGQGPQFIFQYYREEENGRGNFPPRFSGLQFPNYSSELNVNALELDDSALYLCASSPDRVAGELFFGEGSRLTVL.

This chain joins TRBV7-2 and TRBJ2-7, with TRBD2 matching over 12 bases. The CDR3 spans 16 residues. Trimming at V came to 1 base and at J to 3 bases, leaving 4 bases not matched to a gene. Germline CDR1 is SGHTA and CDR2 is FQGNSA. The CDR3 coding sequence is TGTGCCAGCAGCTTAGGCGCTAGCGGGGGGGACTACGAGCAGTACTTC. Translation gives CASSLGASGGDYEQYF.

The chain recombines TRBV19 with TRBJ2-7, with 10 bases matching TRBD2. Germline CDR1 is LNHDA and CDR2 is SQIVND (reference sequence). Trimming removed 5 bases from V and 6 bases from J; junction bases left unmatched: 4. The CDR3 length is 13 residues. CDR3 in amino acids: CASSYRTSGEQYF. CDR3 nucleotide sequence: TGTGCCAGTAGTTACCGGACTAGCGGCGAGCAGTACTTC. Variable domain in full (rest from reference TRBV19 and TRBJ2-7): DGGITQSPKYLFRKEGQNVTLSCEQNLNHDAMYWYRQDPGQGLRLIYYSQIVNDFQKGDIAEGYSVSREKKESFPLTVTSAQKNPTAFYLCASSYRTSGEQYFGPGTRLTVT.

The genes are TRBV28 and TRBJ1-1; maybe TRBD1 (6 bases). Trimming stripped 4 bases from V and 0 bases from J, with 12 bases between. The CDR3 has 15 amino acids. Germline values: CDR1 MDHEN, CDR2 SYDVKM. The CDR3 spells CASSWTGALNTEAFF. CDR3 bases: TGTGCCAGCAGTTGGACGGGGGCCTTGAACACTGAAGCTTTCTTT.

This chain connects TRBV20-1 to TRBJ1-1, with D tentatively TRBD1 (5 bases). The CDR3 runs 12 residues. Germline V gene sequence: CDR1 DFQATT, CDR2 SNEGSKA (reference sequence). V was cut by 3 bases and J by 3 bases, with 8 bases left in between. CDR3 bases: TGCAGTGCTAGCGTGGGGGACACTGAAGCTTTCTTT. This sequence encodes CSASVGDTEAFF.